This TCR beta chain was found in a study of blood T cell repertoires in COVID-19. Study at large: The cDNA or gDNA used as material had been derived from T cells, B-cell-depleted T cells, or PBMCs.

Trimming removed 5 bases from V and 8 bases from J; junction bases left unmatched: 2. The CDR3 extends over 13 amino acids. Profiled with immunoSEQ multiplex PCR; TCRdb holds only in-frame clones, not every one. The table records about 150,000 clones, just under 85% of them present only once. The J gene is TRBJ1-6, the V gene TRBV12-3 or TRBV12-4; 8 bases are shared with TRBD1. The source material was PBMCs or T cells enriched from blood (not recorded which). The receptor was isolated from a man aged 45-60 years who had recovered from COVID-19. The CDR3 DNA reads TGTGCCAGCAGTCAGGGGGCGGATTCACCCCTCCACTTT. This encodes CASSQGADSPLHF.